A selection of T cell receptor beta chains follows, all from one sample in a study of shared clonotypes between healthy human individuals. Method: immunoSEQ multiplex PCR; TCRdb's copy keeps in-frame clones and lacks some. The top ten hold about 0.41% of the sample, which has under 2.5 million clones, 85% to 95% seen once. Sequenced material: naive CD4+ T cells from PBMCs. The receptors shown here come from a man between 18 and 35 years old in good health. Some clones in this sample may be carry-over from other donors' samples. Each CDR3 is given with its conserved first and last residue. The D gene is left open where the match is weak. A row's size may be missing; if present it is once, few, many or a size class.

D,J,size,V,CDR3,DNA
NA,TRBJ1-4,once,TRBV6-5,CASREEGWQKLFF,TGTGCCAGCAGGGAGGAAGGGTGGCAAAAACTGTTTTTT
NA,TRBJ2-1,NA,TRBV5-1,CASSLQAENNEQFF,TGCGCCAGCAGCTTGCAAGCGGAGAACAATGAGCAGTTCTTC
NA,TRBJ1-1,NA,TRBV5-5,CASSSLDTEAFF,TGTGCCAGCAGCTCCTTGGACACTGAAGCTTTCTTT
NA,TRBJ2-4,NA,TRBV13,CASSLGENIQYF,TGTGCCAGCAGCTTAGGGGAAAACATTCAGTACTTC
TRBD2,TRBJ2-1,NA,TRBV7-9,CACSGNLPYNEQFF,TGTGCCTGTAGCGGGAACTTACCCTACAATGAGCAGTTCTTC
TRBD2,TRBJ2-3,once,TRBV4-3,CASSQDQSGWEGFRDTQYF,TGCGCCAGCAGCCAAGATCAGAGCGGGTGGGAGGGGTTTAGGGATACGCAGTATTTT
TRBD2,TRBJ2-1,NA,TRBV5-8,CASSLTLAGYNEQFF,TGTGCCAGCAGCTTGACGCTAGCGGGGTACAATGAGCAGTTCTTC
NA,TRBJ1-5,NA,TRBV27,CASSFRGHGGQPQHF,TGTGCCAGCAGTTTCCGTGGACACGGAGGGCAGCCCCAGCATTTT
TRBD2,TRBJ2-2,NA,TRBV5-4,CASSGPSGRANTGELFF,TGTGCCAGCTCTGGCCCTAGCGGGAGGGCGAACACCGGGGAGCTGTTTTTT
TRBD1,TRBJ2-1,NA,TRBV11-2,CASDAGQGWGEQFF,TGTGCCAGCGACGCGGGACAGGGGTGGGGTGAGCAGTTCTTC
TRBD1,TRBJ2-7,NA,TRBV5-1,CASRQGADSYEQYF,TGCGCCAGCAGACAGGGGGCTGACTCTTACGAGCAGTACTTC
TRBD1,TRBJ1-2,NA,TRBV7-9,CASSLDVTGVYGYTF,TGTGCCAGCAGCTTAGACGTTACAGGGGTCTATGGCTACACCTTC
TRBD2,TRBJ2-7,NA,TRBV7-3,CASSPWGGSPEQYF,TGTGCCAGCAGCCCATGGGGGGGGTCCCCCGAGCAGTACTTC
NA,TRBJ2-6,NA,TRBV2,CASSEVAGANVLTF,TGTGCCAGCAGTGAAGTCGCTGGGGCCAACGTCCTGACTTTC
NA,TRBJ2-2,NA,TRBV7-3,CASSFSGTLNGGELFF,TGTGCCAGCAGCTTTTCCGGGACCTTGAACGGGGGGGAGCTGTTTTTT
NA,TRBJ2-5,NA,TRBV5-1,CASSLDGVAETQYF,TGCGCCAGCAGCTTGGATGGGGTGGCAGAGACCCAGTACTTC
TRBD1,TRBJ2-2,NA,TRBV5-1,CASSLDRDGTGELFF,TGCGCCAGCAGCCTTGACAGGGACGGCACCGGGGAGCTGTTTTTT
NA,TRBJ2-2,NA,TRBV2,CASSVLGNTGELFF,TGTGCCAGCAGTGTCCTGGGGAACACCGGGGAGCTGTTTTTT
TRBD1,TRBJ2-1,NA,TRBV9,CASSRGQTNEQFF,TGTGCCAGCAGCAGGGGACAGACCAATGAGCAGTTCTTC
NA,TRBJ2-7,NA,TRBV2,CAAEGDLSYEQYF,TGTGCCGCAGAAGGGGACCTCTCCTACGAGCAGTACTTC
NA,TRBJ1-2,NA,TRBV14,CASSQDQGFGYGYTF,TGTGCCAGCAGCCAAGATCAGGGATTCGGCTATGGCTACACCTTC
NA,TRBJ1-1,NA,TRBV6-5,CASSYLRGGGAEAFF,TGTGCCAGCAGTTACCTCCGGGGTGGGGGCGCGGAAGCTTTCTTT
NA,TRBJ2-7,once,TRBV7-9,CASMGWDTSYEQYF,TGTGCCAGCATGGGTTGGGACACCTCCTACGAGCAGTACTTC
NA,TRBJ2-1,NA,TRBV6-5,CASSYSSDEQFF,TGTGCCAGCAGTTACTCGTCGGATGAGCAGTTCTTC
NA,TRBJ1-1,NA,TRBV27,CASSFIRVLGVNTEAFF,TGTGCCAGCAGTTTTATCAGGGTGTTAGGGGTGAACACTGAAGCTTTCTTT
NA,TRBJ2-3,NA,TRBV11-2,CASSLDRLVPDTQYF,TGTGCCAGCAGCTTAGATCGCCTAGTCCCAGATACGCAGTATTTT
NA,TRBJ2-2,NA,TRBV10-1,CASGSFQGGTGELFF,TGCGCCAGCGGGTCCTTTCAAGGGGGCACCGGGGAGCTGTTTTTT
NA,TRBJ2-7,few,TRBV7-3,CASSLMEGQHEQYF,TGTGCCAGCAGCTTAATGGAGGGCCAGCACGAGCAGTACTTC
TRBD1,TRBJ1-1,NA,TRBV18,CASSPLDRDTEAFF,TGTGCCAGCTCACCCCTGGACAGGGACACTGAAGCTTTCTTT
NA,TRBJ2-7,NA,TRBV20-1,CSAMSVDEQYF,TGCAGTGCTATGTCTGTGGACGAGCAGTACTTC
NA,TRBJ1-1,few,TRBV25-1,CASSESRTGNTEAFF,TGTGCCAGCAGTGAATCCCGGACGGGAAACACTGAAGCTTTCTTT
NA,TRBJ2-3,NA,TRBV5-1,CASSLSSGRADTQYF,TGCGCCAGCAGTCTGAGCAGCGGACGAGCAGATACGCAGTATTTT
TRBD1,TRBJ2-7,NA,TRBV18,CASSPDREIYEQYF,TGTGCCAGCTCACCAGACAGGGAAATCTACGAGCAGTACTTC
TRBD1,TRBJ1-4,NA,TRBV5-4,CASSSRDSDEKLFF,TGTGCCAGCAGCTCCCGGGACAGCGATGAAAAACTGTTTTTT
NA,TRBJ1-4,NA,TRBV7-9,CASSLGGTQEKLFF,TGTGCCAGCAGCTTAGGGGGGACTCAGGAAAAACTGTTTTTT
NA,TRBJ1-4,NA,TRBV5-1,CASSLDVGEHEKLFF,TGCGCCAGCAGCTTGGACGTCGGTGAGCATGAAAAACTGTTTTTT
NA,TRBJ2-2,NA,TRBV7-3,CASSLGLAPNTGELFF,TGTGCCAGCAGCTTAGGGTTAGCGCCTAACACCGGGGAGCTGTTTTTT
TRBD1,TRBJ1-2,NA,TRBV27,CASGYDRASNYGYTF,TGTGCCAGCGGTTACGACAGGGCGTCTAACTATGGCTACACCTTC
NA,TRBJ1-1,NA,TRBV10-3,CAISETGGEGRGYTEAFF,TGTGCCATCAGTGAAACTGGGGGTGAAGGGAGGGGGTACACTGAAGCTTTCTTT
NA,TRBJ2-7,NA,TRBV9,CASSVVSQPTPYEQYF,TGTGCCAGCAGCGTAGTTTCCCAGCCCACCCCCTACGAGCAGTACTTC
NA,TRBJ2-7,NA,TRBV28,CASSLGGGPIYEQYF,TGTGCCAGCAGTTTGGGCGGGGGCCCCATCTACGAGCAGTACTTC
NA,TRBJ1-2,NA,TRBV6-5,CASSYSWTYGYTF,TGTGCCAGCAGTTACTCGTGGACCTATGGCTACACCTTC
TRBD2,TRBJ2-7,once,TRBV5-1,CASSPASGEPSYEQYF,TGCGCCAGCTCGCCTGCTAGCGGGGAACCCTCCTACGAGCAGTACTTC
NA,TRBJ1-2,NA,TRBV19,CASSIAADYYGYTF,TGTGCCAGTAGTATAGCGGCAGACTACTATGGCTACACCTTC
NA,TRBJ1-1,NA,TRBV7-9,CASSFPRGGPDEAFF,TGTGCCAGCAGCTTCCCCAGGGGTGGGCCGGACGAGGCTTTCTTT
NA,TRBJ2-3,NA,TRBV7-2,CASSFGDTQYF,TGTGCCAGCAGCTTCGGAGATACGCAGTATTTT
TRBD1,TRBJ2-2,few,TRBV11-2,CASSLQRGLNTGELFF,TGTGCCAGCAGCTTACAGAGGGGGCTGAACACCGGGGAGCTGTTTTTT
NA,TRBJ2-6,NA,TRBV7-2,CASSPTGLTGANVLTF,TGTGCCAGCAGCCCCACGGGGCTAACTGGGGCCAACGTCCTGACTTTC
TRBD1,TRBJ2-7,NA,TRBV11-2,CASSAGWDRGPQGYF,TGTGCCAGCAGCGCAGGATGGGACAGGGGCCCCCAGGGGTACTTC
NA,TRBJ2-3,NA,TRBV19,CASSNRPGEDTQYF,TGTGCCAGTAGCAACCGGCCGGGGGAAGATACGCAGTATTTT
NA,TRBJ1-1,NA,TRBV4-1,CASSRSGGTLNTEAFF,TGCGCCAGCAGTCGCAGTGGGGGGACATTGAACACTGAAGCTTTCTTT
TRBD1,TRBJ2-7,NA,TRBV28,CAIMGQVHEQYF,TGTGCCATAATGGGACAGGTCCACGAGCAGTACTTC
TRBD2,TRBJ2-5,once,TRBV7-2,CASSLGLIVAGVEETQYF,TGTGCCAGCAGCTTAGGCCTTATTGTGGCGGGAGTGGAAGAGACCCAGTACTTC
NA,TRBJ2-4,NA,TRBV5-4,CASSLGGTSDIQYF,TGTGCCAGCAGCTTAGGGGGGACCTCCGACATTCAGTACTTC
NA,TRBJ1-5,NA,TRBV2,CASTGQILGNQPQHF,TGTGCCAGCACTGGACAGATCTTGGGCAATCAGCCCCAGCATTTT
NA,TRBJ2-5,NA,TRBV30,CAYSFRAETQYF,TGTGCCTACTCGTTCCGGGCAGAGACCCAGTACTTC
NA,TRBJ2-5,NA,TRBV4-2,CASSHAGTQETQYF,TGTGCCAGCAGCCATGCCGGGACACAAGAGACCCAGTACTTC
NA,TRBJ1-1,NA,TRBV2,CASSDQGQNTEAFF,TGTGCCAGCAGCGACCAGGGACAGAACACTGAAGCTTTCTTT
TRBD1,TRBJ2-6,NA,TRBV4-1,CASSQPGQGPSGANVLTF,TGCGCCAGCAGCCAGCCGGGACAGGGTCCTTCTGGGGCCAACGTCCTGACTTTC
TRBD1,TRBJ2-1,NA,TRBV6-1,CASSDPGQSWNEQFF,TGTGCCAGCAGTGACCCGGGACAGTCGTGGAATGAGCAGTTCTTC